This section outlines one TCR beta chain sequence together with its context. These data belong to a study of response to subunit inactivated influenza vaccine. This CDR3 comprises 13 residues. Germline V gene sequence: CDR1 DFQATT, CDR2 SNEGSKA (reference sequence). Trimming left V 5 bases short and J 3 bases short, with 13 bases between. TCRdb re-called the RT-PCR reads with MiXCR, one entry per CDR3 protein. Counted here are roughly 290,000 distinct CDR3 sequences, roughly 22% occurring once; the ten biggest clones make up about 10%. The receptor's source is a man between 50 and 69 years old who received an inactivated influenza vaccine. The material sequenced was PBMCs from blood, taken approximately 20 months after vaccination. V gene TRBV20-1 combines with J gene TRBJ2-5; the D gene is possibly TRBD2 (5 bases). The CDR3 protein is CSASDGIKETQYF. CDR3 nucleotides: TGCAGTGCTTCGGACGGGATAAAAGAGACCCAGTACTTC.